Below are 11 T cell receptor beta chains sequenced from a single sample in a study of identical twins. TCRdb processed the 5' RACE reads anew with MiXCR; each CDR3 protein has one entry. The sample carries fewer than 550,000 distinct CDR3 sequences, roughly 15% recorded once. The same sample was also used in a study of yellow fever vaccine responses in identical twins.

Sequenced: CD4+ T cells sorted from blood. The origin of the receptors is a young woman in good health.

This clonotype showed up just a few times. The rearrangement links TRBV7-3 to TRBJ2-7, with D maybe TRBD2 (6 bases). V shed 5 bases and J shed 7 bases, with 15 bases lying between them. The CDR3 loop spans 13 amino acids. Looked up from germline, CDR1 is SGHTA and CDR2 is FQGTGA. The CDR3 reads CASSTTSLGEQYF. In nucleotides, the CDR3 is TGTGCCAGCAGCACGACTAGTCTAGGGGAGCAGTACTTC.

The chain has TRBV28 and TRBJ1-5; TRBD1 aligns across 8 bases. The CDR3 is made up of 14 amino acids. Per germline, CDR1 MDHEN and CDR2 SYDVKM. V lost 10 bases and J lost 5; bases outside the gene matches: 10. Here the CDR3 DNA reads TGTGCCATAACTAAAGACAGGGGTGATCAGCCCCAGCATTTT. Encoded protein: CAITKDRGDQPQHF.

There are a few counts of this clonotype. In DNA form, the CDR3 reads TGTGCCAGCAGCTCCTTACTAGCGGGAGGGAAAGAGACCCAGTACTTC. Translation: CASSSLLAGGKETQYF. The rearrangement uses TRBV5-5 and TRBJ2-5; the match to TRBD2 covers 13 bases. With 3 bases clipped from V and 3 bases from J, the junction kept 5 bases outside the gene matches. CDR1 is SGHKS and CDR2 is YYEKEE in the germline V gene (reference sequence). The CDR3 has 16 amino acids.

CDR3 amino acids: CSARPKNGELFF. CDR3 in DNA: TGCAGTGCTAGACCGAAGAACGGGGAGCTGTTTTTT. V and J are TRBV20-1 and TRBJ2-2, with no clear D. This CDR3 contains 12 residues. Trimming removed 2 bases at V and 7 bases at J, with 8 bases between. Germline CDR1 is DFQATT and CDR2 is SNEGSKA (reference sequence).

Only a few counts were recorded for this clonotype. This chain joins TRBV29-1 and TRBJ2-5; D remains ambiguous. V was shortened by 4 bases and J by 5 bases, with 11 bases between the two germline ends. Germline loops: CDR1 SQVTM, CDR2 ANQGSEA. This CDR3 spans 12 amino acids. The DNA for the CDR3 is TGCAGCGTTGTGGACGGAAAGGAGACCCAGTACTTC. It yields the protein CSVVDGKETQYF.

The chain combines TRBV25-1 with TRBJ2-1; D gene ambiguous. V was shortened by 5 bases and J by 4 bases, with 15 bases between the two germline ends. This CDR3 spans 15 amino acids. Germline lookup yields CDR1 MGHDK and CDR2 SYGVNS. The CDR3 here is CASSSSVGIYNEQFF. DNA for the CDR3: TGTGCCAGCAGTTCCAGCGTGGGTATATACAATGAGCAGTTCTTC.

The sample holds a few counts of this clonotype. In DNA, the CDR3 is TGTGCCAGCAGATCCCTGGGACATAACCCGGCTGAAGCTTTCTTT. Amino acid sequence: CASRSLGHNPAEAFF. V is TRBV6-1 and J is TRBJ1-1, with a tentative D call TRBD1 (6 bases). CDR1 is MNHNS and CDR2 is SASEGT in the germline V gene. The CDR3 consists of 15 residues. With 6 bases removed from V and 6 bases from J, the gap between germline ends came to 20 bases.

The chain employs TRBV5-1 and TRBJ2-2; 12 nucleotides agree with TRBD2. In germline, CDR1 is SGHRS, CDR2 YFSETQ. The CDR3 covers 17 residues. The J segment lost 0 bases and the V segment lost 5 bases, leaving 5 bases of the junction unmatched. The DNA for the CDR3 is TGCGCCAGCAGTGCCGGGACTAGCGGGCCGAACACCGGGGAGCTGTTTTTT. Translating it yields CASSAGTSGPNTGELFF.

This clonotype was seen repeatedly, ten times or more. This chain links TRBV3-1 with TRBJ2-1; D call uncertain. The CDR3 spans 12 residues. Trimming left V 2 bases short and J 8 bases short, with 7 bases between. Germline V gene data show CDR1 as LGHDT and CDR2 as YNNKEL (reference sequence). Here the CDR3 DNA reads TGTGCCAGCAGCCAAAACTTTTATGAGCAGTTCTTC. It specifies CASSQNFYEQFF.

The genes are TRBV24-1 and TRBJ1-2, with 7 nucleotides matching TRBD1. Germline V gene lookup returns CDR1 KGHDR and CDR2 SFDVKD. The CDR3 is made up of 18 amino acids. J lost 4 bases, V lost 4 bases, and 17 bases had no gene match. The chain's CDR3 is CATSEPSGRQGWSYGYTF. Here the CDR3 DNA reads TGTGCCACCAGTGAACCTTCCGGCCGACAGGGTTGGTCCTATGGCTACACCTTC.

This clonotype was counted only a few times. V gene TRBV12-3 or TRBV12-4 combines with J gene TRBJ1-1; weak D call: TRBD1 (5 bases). There are 16 residues in the CDR3. Trimming pared 5 bases from V and 6 bases from J, leaving 22 bases between. CDR3 bases: TGTGCCAGCAGTCCGAGGGGTTACAGCCGGTCGGCTGAAGCTTTCTTT. Translated, it gives CASSPRGYSRSAEAFF.